This is a list of T cell receptor beta chains from one sample in a study of response to subunit inactivated influenza vaccine. In TCRdb, the RT-PCR reads were re-called with MiXCR into one record per CDR3 protein. In the table there are 500,000 or so distinct CDR3 sequences, over 9.5% of which are singletons. Sequencing used PBMCs from blood, obtained about 40 days after vaccination. The receptor set was obtained from a man aged 50-59 years who received an inactivated influenza vaccine. CDR3s include the opening cysteine and the closing phenylalanine or tryptophan. D genes are given only for firm matches. Clone size appears in some rows only: once, few, many, or a class for an expanded clone.

D gene: NA; J gene: TRBJ2-3; clone size: NA; V gene: TRBV20-1; CDR3 protein: CSASGGHTDTQYF; CDR3 DNA: TGCAGTGCTAGCGGGGGGCACACAGATACGCAGTATTTT
D gene: NA; J gene: TRBJ1-1; clone size: NA; V gene: TRBV20-1; CDR3 protein: CSADGLGTEAFF; CDR3 DNA: TGCAGTGCGGACGGGTTAGGCACTGAAGCTTTCTTT
D gene: NA; J gene: TRBJ2-7; clone size: NA; V gene: TRBV5-1; CDR3 protein: CASSLEGREQYF; CDR3 DNA: TGCGCCAGCAGCTTGGAGGGGCGGGAGCAGTACTTC
D gene: NA; J gene: TRBJ2-7; clone size: few; V gene: TRBV30; CDR3 protein: CAWTEDRAYEQYF; CDR3 DNA: TGTGCCTGGACTGAGGACAGAGCCTACGAGCAGTACTTC
D gene: TRBD2; J gene: TRBJ2-7; clone size: few; V gene: TRBV7-6; CDR3 protein: CASSLSTSAHEQYF; CDR3 DNA: TGTGCCAGCAGCCTGTCCACTAGCGCCCACGAGCAGTACTTC
D gene: TRBD1; J gene: TRBJ2-7; clone size: few; V gene: TRBV29-1; CDR3 protein: CSAPGQGFGEQYF; CDR3 DNA: TGCAGCGCACCCGGACAGGGGTTTGGAGAGCAGTACTTC
D gene: TRBD1; J gene: TRBJ2-7; clone size: once; V gene: TRBV7-9; CDR3 protein: CASSSWDRSYEQYF; CDR3 DNA: TGTGCCAGCAGCTCCTGGGACAGATCCTACGAGCAGTACTTC
D gene: NA; J gene: TRBJ1-6; clone size: few; V gene: TRBV12-3/TRBV12-4; CDR3 protein: CASSLFRGGGNSPLHF; CDR3 DNA: TGTGCCAGCAGTTTGTTTCGGGGTGGAGGTAATTCACCCCTCCACTTT
D gene: NA; J gene: TRBJ1-2; clone size: few; V gene: TRBV30; CDR3 protein: CAWGEGSRANYGYTF; CDR3 DNA: TGTGCCTGGGGGGAGGGCAGCAGAGCTAACTATGGCTACACCTTC
D gene: NA; J gene: TRBJ2-7; clone size: many; V gene: TRBV10-3; CDR3 protein: CAASTSSSEQYF; CDR3 DNA: TGTGCCGCTTCGACTAGTTCGTCCGAGCAGTACTTC
D gene: NA; J gene: TRBJ1-1; clone size: NA; V gene: TRBV7-9; CDR3 protein: CASSHQAGQILNTEAFF; CDR3 DNA: TGTGCCAGCAGCCACCAGGCGGGCCAGATATTGAACACTGAAGCTTTCTTT